The 32 T cell receptor beta chains given below trace back to one sample, sequenced in a study of cytomegalovirus exposure and HLA in healthy donors. Vbeta (60) and Jbeta (13) primers were used in the PCR. Clones were sequenced by immunoSEQ multiplex PCR, and TCRdb holds only the in-frame ones, with some missing. The sample has around 160,000 clones; around 85% are singletons. Sequencing was done on a sample of PBMCs. The receptors were gathered from a man aged 18 to 30 in good health and CMV-seropositive.

The chain joins TRBV27 to TRBJ2-6; 9 nucleotides agree with TRBD1. Germline values: CDR1 MNHEY, CDR2 SMNVEV (reference sequence). The CDR3 contains 17 residues. The V segment lost 9 bases and the J segment 2 bases; nucleotides outside the gene matches: 11. CDR3 DNA sequence: TGTGCCAGTCCTATCCGGGACAGGGATCCTGGGGCCAACGTCCTGACTTTC. This gives the protein CASPIRDRDPGANVLTF. The complete variable domain, with remaining parts taken from reference TRBV27 and TRBJ2-6, reads EAQVTQNPRYLITVTGKKLTVTCSQNMNHEYMSWYRQDPGLGLRQIYYSMNVEVTDKGDVPEGYKVSRKEKRNFPLILESPSPNQTSLYFCASPIRDRDPGANVLTFGAGSRLTVL.

V usage is TRBV4-1 and J usage is TRBJ2-1; D possibly corresponds to TRBD1 (6 bases). CDR1 and CDR2 (germline): MGHRA, YSYEKL. The CDR3 loop spans 16 amino acids. V lost 4 bases, J lost 6 bases, and 19 bases lay in between. The CDR3 nucleotides are TGCGCCAGCAGCCGATCGGACCTCACCAGGGGCAATGAGCAGTTCTTC. Residues: CASSRSDLTRGNEQFF.

This clone has just a few counts. The rearrangement uses TRBV10-3 and TRBJ2-2; 9 bases match TRBD1. Trimming at V came to 0 bases and at J to 5 bases, leaving 10 bases not matched to a gene. Germline V gene lookup returns CDR1 ENHRY and CDR2 SYGVKD. The CDR3 has 18 amino acids. CDR3 in amino acids: CAISESGSQGAYTGELFF. The CDR3 DNA sequence: TGTGCCATCAGTGAGTCGGGCTCACAGGGGGCGTATACCGGGGAGCTGTTTTTT.

This sequence joins TRBV6-5 and TRBJ2-3; D unresolved. CDR1 MNHEY and CDR2 SVGAGI come from the germline V gene. Trimming left V 2 bases short and J 0 bases short, with 12 bases between. This CDR3 has 16 residues. Here the CDR3 DNA reads TGTGCCAGCAGTTACGGGCAGATACCTAGCACAGATACGCAGTATTTT. Translation gives CASSYGQIPSTDTQYF.

This clone was observed a single time. This chain links TRBV5-1 with TRBJ2-1, with 7 bases fitting TRBD2. CDR1 SGHRS and CDR2 YFSETQ come from the germline V gene. This CDR3 has 16 amino acids. V gave up 4 bases and J gave up 5 bases; unmatched junction bases: 12. The CDR3 loop reads CASSRPRAGEHNEQFF. CDR3 DNA: TGCGCCAGCAGCCGGCCTCGGGCGGGGGAGCACAATGAGCAGTTCTTC.

This chain connects TRBV5-6 to TRBJ1-1; D unresolved. The CDR3 length is 14 residues. The V gene's germline CDR1 is SGHDT and CDR2 YYEEEE. Trimming cost V 3 bases and J 1 base, with 10 bases left between them. The CDR3 region is CASSWALENTEAFF. The CDR3 region has the DNA TGTGCCAGCAGCTGGGCCTTAGAGAACACTGAAGCTTTCTTT.

Here the CDR3 DNA reads TGTGCCACCAGCAGAGCCCAGGGAATCGAGCAGTACTTC. Its translation: CATSRAQGIEQYF. The chain employs TRBV15 and TRBJ2-7, with a possible D match to TRBD1 (5 bases). CDR1 and CDR2 (germline): LNHNV, YYDKDF (reference sequence). The V and J ends lost 1 base and 6 bases respectively, with 10 bases between them. There are 13 residues in the CDR3.

This chain joins TRBV4-3 and TRBJ2-7, with a weak D call TRBD1 (7 bases). The germline gives CDR1 LGHNA, CDR2 YSLEER. Trimming removed 0 bases from V and 3 bases from J, with 12 bases in between. The CDR3 is made up of 15 amino acids. The CDR3 DNA reads TGCGCCAGCAGCCAAGATGCCCAGGGGGGCTACGAGCAGTACTTC. It codes for CASSQDAQGGYEQYF.

The chain has TRBV7-9 and TRBJ2-6; D gene uncertain. Germline lookup yields CDR1 SEHNR and CDR2 FQNEAQ (reference sequence). The CDR3 runs 17 residues. The V gene lost 2 bases and the J gene lost 0 bases, with 11 bases spanning the gap. The CDR3 reads CASSLTPDISGANVLTF. The DNA for the CDR3 is TGTGCCAGCAGCTTAACCCCAGACATCTCTGGGGCCAACGTCCTGACTTTC.

This chain connects TRBV6-5 to TRBJ1-1, with unresolved D. This CDR3 region has 15 residues. Trimming took off 2 bases at V and 6 bases at J, with 16 bases between the two ends. Germline V gene lookup returns CDR1 MNHEY and CDR2 SVGAGI. The CDR3: CASSYVRGRGAEAFF. In DNA, the CDR3 is TGTGCCAGCAGTTACGTCCGAGGGCGCGGGGCTGAAGCTTTCTTT.

In its sample, this clone was seen once. The chain carries TRBV6-5 and TRBJ2-5, with no clear D. The J call may be faulty, since TRBJ2-7 better matches the DNA end. The CDR3 contains 14 residues. Germline CDR1 reads MNHEY; CDR2 reads SVGAGI. DNA of the CDR3: TGTGCCAGCAGTAACGAGTGGGGCTCCTACGAGCAGTACTTC. It is translated as CASSNEWGSYEQYF.

The V call is TRBV11-2, the J call TRBJ2-7; D is undetermined. Deletions cut 4 bases from V and 3 bases from J, with 10 bases between. CDR3 length: 13 amino acids. Per the germline V gene, CDR1 is SGHAT and CDR2 is FQNNGV. The CDR3 is CASSSLTSYEQYF. In nucleotides, the CDR3 is TGTGCCAGCAGCTCCCTGACAAGCTACGAGCAGTACTTC.

This clone appeared a single time. CDR3 in DNA: TGTGCCAGCAGCACGCGACGGGCGGGCGGGACCCAGTACTTC. Protein: CASSTRRAGGTQYF. This chain joins TRBV11-2 and TRBJ2-5; a possible D gene is TRBD2 (5 bases). V gave up 5 bases and J gave up 7 bases, with 17 bases separating them. CDR3 size: 14 residues. Germline CDR1 is SGHAT and CDR2 is FQNNGV.

This clone was observed a handful of times. Within the sample, other DNA sequences also encode this same CDR3. The chain carries TRBV6-5 and TRBJ1-1, with 12 bases matching TRBD1. Trimming cost V 6 bases and J 3 bases; bases outside gene matches: 5. The CDR3 consists of 15 residues. From germline, CDR1 is MNHEY and CDR2 SVGAGI. The CDR3 reads CASRGQGAGDTEAFF. The CDR3 nucleotides are TGTGCCAGCAGGGGACAGGGGGCGGGAGACACTGAAGCTTTCTTT.

This clone has just one count. The rearrangement links TRBV6-5 to TRBJ2-5; D is unresolved. Gene TRBJ2-7 matches the end of the DNA better, so the J call may be wrong. This CDR3 is built from 15 residues. CDR1 is MNHEY and CDR2 is SVGAGI in the germline V gene. CDR3 protein: CASSSDRVRRDEQYF. The CDR3 DNA sequence: TGTGCCAGCAGCAGCGATCGGGTAAGAAGAGACGAGCAGTACTTC.

In its sample, this clone was seen a few times. This sequence joins TRBV6-5 and TRBJ1-4; 9 nucleotides align to TRBD1. Germline V gene sequence: CDR1 MNHEY, CDR2 SVGAGI. Trimming at V came to 4 bases and at J to 8 bases, leaving 5 bases not matched to a gene. The CDR3 contains 14 residues. CDR3 protein: CASSSTGGSEKLFF. In nucleotides, the CDR3 is TGTGCCAGCAGTTCAACAGGGGGCAGCGAAAAACTGTTTTTT.

The rearrangement joins TRBV27 to TRBJ1-6; a possible D gene is TRBD1 (5 bases). Germline CDR1 reads MNHEY; CDR2 reads SMNVEV (reference sequence). Trimming took off 6 bases at V and 4 bases at J, with 19 bases between the two ends. CDR3 length: 17 residues. CDR3 in amino acids: CASRPGPHLRYNSPLHF. The CDR3 DNA follows: TGTGCCAGCAGGCCAGGGCCCCACTTACGATATAATTCACCCCTCCACTTT.

The chain links TRBV2 to TRBJ1-5; 9 bases line up with TRBD1. The ends lost 8 bases at V and 5 bases at J; junction bases unmatched: 4. This CDR3 contains 13 residues. Germline CDR1 and CDR2: SNHLY and FYNNEI. The CDR3 here is CASGTGTYQPQHF. In DNA form, the CDR3 reads TGTGCCAGCGGGACAGGGACGTATCAGCCCCAGCATTTT.

This chain joins TRBV5-1 and TRBJ2-7; TRBD1 agrees at 8 bases. This CDR3 spans 14 amino acids. Unmatched junction bases numbered 6, after V lost 4 bases and J lost 3 bases. Germline CDR1 reads SGHRS; CDR2 reads YFSETQ. The CDR3 loop is CASSPPGQVYEQYF. In DNA, the CDR3 is TGCGCCAGCAGCCCCCCGGGACAGGTCTACGAGCAGTACTTC. The full variable domain, completed using reference TRBV5-1 and TRBJ2-7, is KAGVTQTPRYLIKTRGQQVTLSCSPISGHRSVSWYQQTPGQGLQFLFEYFSETQRNKGNFPGRFSGRQFSNSRSEMNVSTLELGDSALYLCASSPPGQVYEQYFGPGTRLTVT.

The chain links TRBV27 to TRBJ2-4; perhaps TRBD2 as D (5 bases). The V end was cut by 0 bases, the J end by 5 bases, with 5 bases between. The germline V gene has CDR1 MNHEY and CDR2 SMNVEV (reference sequence). The CDR3 runs to 13 residues. The CDR3 nucleotides are TGTGCCAGCAGTTTATCGCGGGAAAACATTCAGTACTTC. It is translated as CASSLSRENIQYF.

This chain connects TRBV7-2 to TRBJ2-7; 9 bases agree with TRBD2. Losses at the gene ends were 5 bases for V and 6 bases for J; bases not matched to a gene: 8. The CDR3 is 14 amino acids. Per the germline V gene, CDR1 is SGHTA and CDR2 is FQGNSA. The DNA for the CDR3 is TGTGCCAGCAGCCCGATCCGGACTAGCGCCGAGCAGTACTTC. It specifies CASSPIRTSAEQYF.

The chain uses TRBV9 and TRBJ2-2, with TRBD1 matching 8 bases. CDR3 length: 15 residues. The trim removed 0 bases at V and 6 bases at J, leaving 4 bases unmatched. CDR1 is SGDLS, CDR2 YYNGEE, per germline. The CDR3 here is CASSVARGLAGELFF. CDR3 in DNA: TGTGCCAGCAGCGTAGCCAGGGGGCTTGCCGGGGAGCTGTTTTTT.

The chain's CDR3 is CASSLEGRTEAFF. The CDR3 DNA sequence: TGTGCCAGCAGCTTAGAGGGGCGGACTGAAGCTTTCTTT. The chain has TRBV7-2 and TRBJ1-1, with D possibly being TRBD1 (5 bases). Trimming stripped 1 base from V and 5 bases from J, with 8 bases between. This CDR3 is built from 13 residues. CDR1 is SGHTA, CDR2 FQGNSA, per germline. Together with reference TRBV7-2 and TRBJ1-1, the CDR3 gives the full variable domain: GAGVSQSPSNKVTEKGKDVELRCDPISGHTALYWYRQSLGQGLEFLIYFQGNSAPDKSGLPSDRFSAERTGGSVSTLTIQRTQQEDSAVYLCASSLEGRTEAFFGQGTRLTVV.

This rearrangement joins TRBV7-2 to TRBJ1-3; D uncertain. Trimming left V 2 bases short and J 7 bases short, with 12 bases between. CDR3 length: 14 residues. Germline CDR1 SGHTA, CDR2 FQGNSA. CDR3 sequence (DNA): TGTGCCAGCAGCTTAAGTCCGGGGTCCAACACCATATATTTT. Translating it yields CASSLSPGSNTIYF.

Written as DNA, the CDR3 is TGTGCCAGCAGTTCCACCAGGGCTGGAAACACCATATATTTT. It is translated as CASSSTRAGNTIYF. V is TRBV7-2 and J is TRBJ1-3; maybe TRBD1 (5 bases). V was clipped by 6 bases and J by 2 bases, with 11 bases between them. The CDR3 consists of 14 residues. Germline CDR1 reads SGHTA; CDR2 reads FQGNSA.

CDR3 amino acids: CASSQEGRGQETQYF. CDR3 nucleotide sequence: TGCGCCAGCAGCCAAGAAGGCAGGGGTCAAGAGACCCAGTACTTC. The chain carries TRBV4-1 and TRBJ2-5, with D perhaps TRBD1 (6 bases). The CDR3 extends over 15 amino acids. Looked up from germline, CDR1 is MGHRA and CDR2 is YSYEKL. Trimming cost V 0 bases and J 2 bases, with 10 bases left between them.

This chain joins TRBV7-9 and TRBJ1-2; D remains ambiguous. From germline, CDR1 is SEHNR and CDR2 FQNEAQ (reference sequence). The CDR3 sequence is 17 residues long. V lost 1 base, J lost 8 bases, and 23 bases lay in between. The CDR3 coding sequence is TGTGCCAGCAGCTTAGAGGCGACACGGCGAACGGGAATGGGCTACACCTTC. It encodes CASSLEATRRTGMGYTF.

The chain joins TRBV6-5 to TRBJ1-2; the D gene is possibly TRBD1 (5 bases). Germline V gives CDR1 MNHEY, CDR2 SVGAGI. The CDR3 runs to 13 residues. Trimming left V 5 bases short and J 2 bases short, with 9 bases between. The CDR3 loop reads CASSQSGNYGYTF. The CDR3 nucleotides read TGTGCCAGCAGTCAGTCAGGGAACTATGGCTACACCTTC.

This sequence joins TRBV11-2 and TRBJ2-2; 12 bases align to TRBD2. This CDR3 contains 16 residues. In germline, CDR1 is SGHAT, CDR2 FQNNGV. J was trimmed by 7 bases and V by 0 bases; bases with no gene match: 3. The CDR3 bases are TGTGCCAGCAGCTTAGAACTAGCGGGGGGTAACGGGGAGCTGTTTTTT. Residues: CASSLELAGGNGELFF.

J is TRBJ2-3 and V is TRBV7-2; TRBD2 is a possible D gene (6 bases). CDR3 length: 16 amino acids. The V end lost 5 bases, the J end lost 0 bases, and 15 bases lay between the germline ends. Germline values: CDR1 SGHTA, CDR2 FQGNSA. CDR3 bases: TGTGCCAGCAGCCGTAGGGGACTGTCTAGCACAGATACGCAGTATTTT. Protein sequence: CASSRRGLSSTDTQYF.

The V and J genes are TRBV7-8 and TRBJ2-7; TRBD1 matches 9 bases. The germline gives CDR1 SGHVS, CDR2 FQNEAQ. V lost 3 bases to trimming and J lost 1 base; unmatched junction nucleotides: 19. The length of the CDR3 is 20 residues. The CDR3: CASSFYRQGGGFGGSYEQYF. CDR3 sequence (DNA): TGTGCCAGCAGCTTCTATCGACAGGGGGGAGGGTTCGGTGGGTCCTACGAGCAGTACTTC.

This clone was detected only once. Other DNA sequences in the same sample also yield this CDR3. The chain employs TRBV9 and TRBJ2-7; TRBD2 might be the D (7 bases). V was clipped by 0 bases and J by 2 bases, with 9 bases between them. Germline V gene data show CDR1 as SGDLS and CDR2 as YYNGEE. CDR3 size: 14 residues. Written as DNA, the CDR3 is TGTGCCAGCAGCGTAGCGGGGGGCCCCTACGAGCAGTACTTC. It translates to CASSVAGGPYEQYF.